The 9 T cell receptor beta chains below were found in one sample sequenced in a study of blood T cell repertoires in COVID-19 (dated by TCRdb to the early 2020s). Receptors were amplified or captured by the immunoSEQ multiplex PCR assay. In its TCRdb copy, this immuneACCESS table keeps in-frame sequences only and misses some clones. Where compared with another copy, unresolved V genes explain less than half of these, and the others have no known cause. Across this sample there are roughly 190,000 clones, with 88% seen only once. The top ten constitute roughly 4.7% of the sample. Sequencing input: peripheral blood. The receptors were gathered from a human donor in a cohort sampled during active COVID-19.

The chain recombines TRBV27 with TRBJ2-3; TRBD2 matches at 8 bases. The V and J ends lost 3 bases and 6 bases, in that order; junction bases with no gene match: 14. The CDR3 totals 17 residues. In germline, CDR1 is MNHEY, CDR2 SMNVEV (reference sequence). Written as DNA, the CDR3 is TGTGCCAGCAGTTTGGGGTGGGCGGGAGGCGGAGTGGATACGCAGTATTTT. It translates to CASSLGWAGGGVDTQYF.

The chain joins TRBV7-2 to TRBJ1-6; 9 positions match TRBD1. This CDR3 comprises 14 residues. V lost 6 bases, J lost 9 bases, and 6 bases stayed unmatched. Looked up from germline, CDR1 is SGHTA and CDR2 is FQGNSA. CDR3 residues: CASRSHRGLSPLHF. CDR3 nucleotide sequence: TGTGCCAGCAGATCGCACAGGGGGCTTTCACCCCTCCACTTT.

The chain carries TRBV6-5 and TRBJ2-7; 7 positions agree with TRBD2. Looked up from germline, CDR1 is MNHEY and CDR2 is SVGAGI. This CDR3 is built from 15 residues. V was clipped by 0 bases and J by 3 bases; unmatched bases: 5. CDR3 sequence reads: CASSYSLAGVYEQYF. The CDR3, as DNA: TGTGCCAGCAGTTACTCCTTGGCGGGAGTCTACGAGCAGTACTTC.

The gene calls are TRBV5-1 and TRBJ2-1; D is possibly TRBD1 (6 bases). The CDR3 is 15 residues long. Trimming took off 0 bases at V and 3 bases at J, with 10 bases between the two ends. Germline lookup yields CDR1 SGHRS and CDR2 YFSETQ. CDR3 in amino acids: CASSLVPDSYNEQFF. The CDR3 DNA sequence: TGCGCCAGCAGCTTGGTTCCGGACAGCTACAATGAGCAGTTCTTC.

This sequence joins TRBV3-1 (or the pseudogene TRBV3-2) and TRBJ2-7; D is perhaps TRBD2 (6 bases). Germline V CDR1 and CDR2: LGHDT, YNNKEL (reference sequence). This CDR3 contains 13 residues. V was pared by 9 bases and J by 7 bases, with 19 bases between. CDR3 region: CASQLYGTGEQYF. In nucleotides, the CDR3 is TGTGCCAGTCAGCTATATGGGACTGGAGAGCAGTACTTC.

V gene TRBV5-1 combines with J gene TRBJ2-3, with D tentatively TRBD1 (5 bases). Germline V gives CDR1 SGHRS, CDR2 YFSETQ. The CDR3 sequence is 16 residues long. Trimming shortened V by 3 bases and J by 2 bases, and 16 bases separated the two germline ends. CDR3 DNA sequence: TGCGCCAGCAGCTCCGCACGCGGCGGACACACAGATACGCAGTATTTT. It encodes CASSSARGGHTDTQYF.

In this sample, this clone turned up a few times. The chain uses TRBV13 and TRBJ2-2; 8 nucleotides align to TRBD1. This CDR3 is 16 amino acids long. Unmatched junction bases numbered 4, after V lost 0 bases and J lost 4 bases. Germline lookup yields CDR1 PRHDT and CDR2 FYEKMQ (reference sequence). CDR3 sequence reads: CASSLGRQGFTGELFF. The CDR3 nucleotides are TGTGCCAGCAGCTTAGGACGACAGGGGTTCACCGGGGAGCTGTTTTTT.

The chain joins TRBV6-2 or TRBV6-3 to TRBJ2-7; D remains ambiguous. The V end was cut by 3 bases, the J end by 6 bases, with 9 bases between. This CDR3 region has 12 residues. The V gene's germline CDR1 is MNHEY and CDR2 SVGEGT. The CDR3 nucleotides read TGTGCCAGCAGTTATGTTCTCCTCGAGCAGTACTTC. Translating gives CASSYVLLEQYF.

V is TRBV7-9 and J is TRBJ2-5, with 10 nucleotides matching TRBD2. The CDR3 runs 14 residues. J lost 10 bases, V lost 4 bases, and 9 bases had no gene match. Germline lookup yields CDR1 SEHNR and CDR2 FQNEAQ (reference sequence). The CDR3 nucleotides are TGTGCCAGCAGCTCCCGGACTAGCGGACTGAACCAGTACTTC. It is translated as CASSSRTSGLNQYF.